This T cell receptor beta chain was recovered during a study of blood T cell repertoires in COVID-19. Germline V gene data show CDR1 as SGHVS and CDR2 as FQNEAQ. The CDR3 loop spans 15 amino acids. Germline trimming cut 5 bases from V and 2 bases from J; bases unmatched to any gene: 8. The data were produced by immunoSEQ multiplex PCR, yet TCRdb's version contains in-frame clones alone and is incomplete. The sample lists fewer than 300,000 clones, about 87% occurring once. The source material was peripheral blood. This clonotype originated in a woman between 50 and 59 years old with acute or convalescent COVID-19. The genes are TRBV7-8 and TRBJ2-7; TRBD1 matches at 8 bases. The CDR3 coding sequence is TGTGCCAGCAGCGCCACCGGACAGGGCCCCTACGAGCAGTACTTC. Translating it yields CASSATGQGPYEQYF.